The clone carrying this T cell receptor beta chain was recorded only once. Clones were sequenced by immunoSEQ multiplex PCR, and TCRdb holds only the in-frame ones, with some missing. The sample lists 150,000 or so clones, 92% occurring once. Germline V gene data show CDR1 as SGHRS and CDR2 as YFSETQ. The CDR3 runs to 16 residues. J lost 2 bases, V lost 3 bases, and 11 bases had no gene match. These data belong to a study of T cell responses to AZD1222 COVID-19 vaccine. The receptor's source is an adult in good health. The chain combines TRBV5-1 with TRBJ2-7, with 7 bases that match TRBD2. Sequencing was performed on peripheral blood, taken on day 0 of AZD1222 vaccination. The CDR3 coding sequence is TGCGCCAGCAGCTCGGGAAGGAGCGGGGCTACCTACGAGCAGTACTTC. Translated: CASSSGRSGATYEQYF.